Below are 27 T cell receptor beta chains sequenced from a single sample in a study of blood T cell repertoires in COVID-19. Only in-frame clones appear in the TCRdb table, and some are missing; sequencing was by immunoSEQ multiplex PCR. Seen here are a few hundred thousand clones, roughly 91% observed once, and the top ten hold around 10%. What was sequenced was peripheral blood. All receptors derive from a woman between 25 and 40 years old with COVID-19, enrolled during active disease.

This chain links TRBV24-1 with TRBJ2-5; no definite D call. Germline V gene lookup returns CDR1 KGHDR and CDR2 SFDVKD. The CDR3 has 16 amino acids. Trimming pared 3 bases from V and 5 bases from J, leaving 18 bases between. CDR3 loop: CATSDPNPNIRETQYF. Written as DNA, the CDR3 is TGTGCCACCAGTGATCCTAACCCGAATATACGGGAGACCCAGTACTTC.

This chain uses TRBV7-9 with TRBJ1-2; D not certain. The V and J ends lost 4 bases and 8 bases respectively, with 14 bases between them. The CDR3 is 13 amino acids. Germline CDR1 reads SEHNR; CDR2 reads FQNEAQ (reference sequence). This CDR3 is CASSSSGSLGYTF. The CDR3 nucleotides are TGTGCCAGCAGCTCCTCGGGGTCTTTAGGCTACACCTTC.

V is TRBV19 and J is TRBJ1-1, with D perhaps matching TRBD1 (5 bases). V was pared by 5 bases and J by 5 bases, with 18 bases between. The CDR3 has 15 amino acids. Germline CDR1 LNHDA, CDR2 SQIVND (reference sequence). The CDR3 region has the DNA TGTGCCAGTAGTCCTCAGGCCCAGGGTAGGACTGAAGCTTTCTTT. Protein product: CASSPQAQGRTEAFF. Supplemented by reference TRBV19 and TRBJ1-1, the full variable domain reads DGGITQSPKYLFRKEGQNVTLSCEQNLNHDAMYWYRQDPGQGLRLIYYSQIVNDFQKGDIAEGYSVSREKKESFPLTVTSAQKNPTAFYLCASSPQAQGRTEAFFGQGTRLTVV.

The chain employs TRBV14 and TRBJ2-3; 8 bases map to TRBD2. CDR3 length: 14 amino acids. Trimming took 0 bases from V and 4 from J; bases not matched to a gene: 0. Germline CDR1 and CDR2: SGHDN and FVKESK. The CDR3 here is CASSQDSGADTQYF. In DNA, the CDR3 is TGTGCCAGCAGCCAAGATAGCGGGGCAGATACGCAGTATTTT.

The table lists this clone with a count of one. The V and J genes are TRBV6-6 and TRBJ1-2; 7 nucleotides align to TRBD1. From germline, CDR1 is MNHNY and CDR2 SVGAGI (reference sequence). CDR3 length: 14 residues. With 5 bases clipped from V and 2 bases from J, the junction kept 5 bases outside the gene matches. The CDR3 spells CASSQQTGNYGYTF. The DNA of the CDR3 is TGTGCCAGCAGTCAACAGACAGGGAACTATGGCTACACCTTC.

V usage is TRBV6-7 and J usage is TRBJ2-4, with D maybe TRBD2 (5 bases). TRBV6-7 is an ORF; its function is uncertain. The V end was cut by 6 bases, the J end by 4 bases, with 13 bases between. The CDR3 extends over 14 amino acids. CDR3 bases: TGTGCCAGCAGGCTGCATAGACTAAAAAACATTCAGTACTTC. It is translated as CASRLHRLKNIQYF.

This sequence joins TRBV3-1 (or the pseudogene TRBV3-2) and TRBJ1-3, with TRBD1 as a possible D gene (6 bases). Looked up from germline, CDR1 is LGHDT and CDR2 is YNNKEL (reference sequence). Trimming removed 2 bases from V and 1 base from J, with 12 bases in between. This CDR3 comprises 16 residues. The CDR3, as DNA: TGTGCCAGCAGCCAACCCAGGGGCTTATCTGGAAACACCATATATTTT. Amino acid sequence: CASSQPRGLSGNTIYF.

This clone showed up just a few times. The chain is built from TRBV7-2 and TRBJ1-5, with 7 nucleotides matching TRBD1. Looked up from germline, CDR1 is SGHTA and CDR2 is FQGNSA. V shed 6 bases, J shed 3 bases, and the junction held 5 bases outside the gene matches. The CDR3 consists of 14 residues. The CDR3 spells CASRSTGFNQPQHF. The CDR3 DNA is TGTGCCAGCAGGTCGACAGGGTTCAATCAGCCCCAGCATTTT.

This chain connects TRBV5-4 to TRBJ2-5; 7 bases are a match to TRBD2. The CDR3 is 15 amino acids. Germline V gene lookup returns CDR1 SGHNT and CDR2 YYREEE (reference sequence). V lost 4 bases, J lost 5 bases, and 11 bases stayed unmatched. The CDR3 reads CASSHGLEIRETQYF. CDR3 DNA sequence: TGTGCCAGCAGCCACGGACTAGAAATACGGGAGACCCAGTACTTC. Filled out from reference TRBV5-4 and TRBJ2-5, the complete variable domain reads ETGVTQSPTHLIKTRGQQVTLRCSSQSGHNTVSWYQQALGQGPQFIFQYYREEENGRGNFPPRFSGLQFPNYSSELNVNALELDDSALYLCASSHGLEIRETQYFGPGTRLLVL.

This chain joins TRBV7-9 and TRBJ1-1, with 8 bases lining up with TRBD1. V was pared by 4 bases and J by 10 bases, with 14 bases of the junction left unmatched. The CDR3 extends over 15 amino acids. The V gene's germline CDR1 is SEHNR and CDR2 FQNEAQ (reference sequence). CDR3 sequence: CASSYYTGGRDVAFF. The CDR3 nucleotides read TGTGCCAGCAGCTATTATACAGGGGGAAGGGACGTAGCTTTCTTT.

The CDR3 spells CASSPWTGFPEAFF. In nucleotides, the CDR3 is TGTGCCAGCAGCCCCTGGACAGGGTTCCCTGAAGCTTTCTTT. J is TRBJ1-1 and V is TRBV9, with TRBD1 matching over 8 bases. V gave up 4 bases and J gave up 6 bases; unmatched junction bases: 8. The CDR3 is made up of 14 amino acids. Per the germline V gene, CDR1 is SGDLS and CDR2 is YYNGEE.

J is TRBJ1-6 and V is TRBV11-2; TRBD1 might be the D (5 bases). Germline CDR1 and CDR2: SGHAT and FQNNGV. The CDR3 length is 14 residues. The V gene lost 8 bases and the J gene lost 7 bases, with 15 bases spanning the gap. For the CDR3, the DNA is TGTGCCAGCCGAACCCCTCGGGGGAATTCACCCCTCCACTTT. Its translation: CASRTPRGNSPLHF.

The chain carries TRBV7-2 and TRBJ2-3; D call uncertain. CDR1 and CDR2 (germline): SGHTA, FQGNSA. This CDR3 region has 16 residues. The ends were cut back, 1 base at V and 1 base at J, with 12 bases in the middle. The CDR3 reads CASSLVRLRGTDTQYF. The DNA of the CDR3 is TGTGCCAGCAGCTTAGTAAGACTCCGGGGCACAGATACGCAGTATTTT. Based on the CDR3 plus reference TRBV7-2 and TRBJ2-3, the full variable domain is GAGVSQSPSNKVTEKGKDVELRCDPISGHTALYWYRQSLGQGLEFLIYFQGNSAPDKSGLPSDRFSAERTGGSVSTLTIQRTQQEDSAVYLCASSLVRLRGTDTQYFGPGTRLTVL.

This chain joins TRBV4-1 and TRBJ1-1; D gene uncertain. The CDR3 extends over 14 amino acids. The germline gives CDR1 MGHRA, CDR2 YSYEKL. With 1 base removed from V and 1 base from J, the gap between germline ends came to 7 bases. As DNA, the CDR3 is TGCGCCAGCAGCCAAGCGACGGGGAACACTGAAGCTTTCTTT. Protein: CASSQATGNTEAFF.

The chain is built from TRBV5-1 and TRBJ2-7, with 9 bases aligning to TRBD1. The CDR3 consists of 15 residues. Germline CDR1 SGHRS, CDR2 YFSETQ. J gave up 2 bases and V 1 base, and 4 bases lay outside the gene matches. DNA of the CDR3: TGCGCCAGCAGCTTGAGGGGACAGGGAACCTACGAGCAGTACTTC. It is translated as CASSLRGQGTYEQYF.

V is TRBV7-9 and J is TRBJ1-2; tentative D call: TRBD1 (6 bases). The V end was cut by 10 bases, the J end by 4 bases, with 13 bases between. Germline-derived CDR1 and CDR2 are SEHNR and FQNEAQ (reference sequence). The CDR3 length is 12 residues. The CDR3 is CAITKGGYGYTF. The CDR3 coding sequence is TGTGCCATTACCAAGGGGGGCTATGGCTACACCTTC.

This clone appeared a single time. The CDR3 bases are TGTGCCAGCAGCTTAGCGTGGGCGGGGGGGGTCCACGAGCAGTACTTC. Amino acids: CASSLAWAGGVHEQYF. The chain combines TRBV7-2 with TRBJ2-7; 9 bases are a match to TRBD2. J was trimmed by 5 bases and V by 0 bases; bases with no gene match: 8. Germline V CDR1 and CDR2: SGHTA, FQGNSA. This CDR3 is built from 16 residues.

This rearrangement joins TRBV7-9 to TRBJ2-7; 9 positions match TRBD1. In germline, CDR1 is SEHNR, CDR2 FQNEAQ (reference sequence). The CDR3 length is 14 residues. The J segment lost 3 bases and the V segment lost 5 bases, leaving 5 bases of the junction unmatched. This CDR3 is CASSPGTGLYEQYF. For the CDR3, the DNA is TGTGCCAGCAGCCCCGGGACAGGGCTCTACGAGCAGTACTTC.

CDR3 amino acids: CASSPETGGSYEQYF. CDR3 DNA sequence: TGTGCCAGCAGTCCCGAGACAGGGGGCAGCTACGAGCAGTACTTC. V is TRBV27 and J is TRBJ2-7; 10 nucleotides align to TRBD1. From germline, CDR1 is MNHEY and CDR2 SMNVEV (reference sequence). This CDR3 is built from 15 residues. Losses at the gene ends were 5 bases for V and 3 bases for J; bases not matched to a gene: 7.

V gene TRBV2 combines with J gene TRBJ2-7, with 7 bases fitting TRBD1. This CDR3 has 13 residues. CDR1 is SNHLY, CDR2 FYNNEI, per germline. V shed 6 bases and J 6 bases; nucleotides not matched to a gene: 8. This chain's CDR3 is CASSAGQATEQYF. The CDR3 DNA reads TGTGCCAGCAGCGCAGGACAGGCGACCGAGCAGTACTTC.

This clone was picked up one time. The chain couples TRBV3-1 (or the pseudogene TRBV3-2) to TRBJ1-2, with D hard to call. The CDR3 runs 14 residues. The germline CDR1 and CDR2 sequences are LGHDT and YNNKEL (reference sequence). Trimming shortened V by 3 bases and J by 0 bases, and 8 bases separated the two germline ends. The CDR3 sequence: CASSQVQANYGYTF. CDR3 sequence (DNA): TGTGCCAGCAGCCAGGTACAAGCTAACTATGGCTACACCTTC.

This clone was detected once. The chain combines TRBV12-3 or TRBV12-4 with TRBJ1-4; D gene ambiguous. This CDR3 is built from 13 residues. V was shortened by 3 bases and J by 6 bases, with 8 bases between the two germline ends. The CDR3 spells CASSFGGYEKLFF. CDR3 sequence (DNA): TGTGCCAGCAGTTTTGGAGGGTATGAAAAACTGTTTTTT.

This sequence joins TRBV18 and TRBJ1-3; D is unresolved. With 2 bases removed from V and 0 bases from J, the gap between germline ends came to 14 bases. Germline V gene data show CDR1 as KGHSH and CDR2 as LQKENI. The CDR3 runs to 17 residues. CDR3 in DNA: TGTGCCAGCTCACCAATTAATGCGCAAGACTCTGGAAACACCATATATTTT. Translating gives CASSPINAQDSGNTIYF.

This rearrangement joins TRBV2 to TRBJ1-2; unclear D gene. Germline V gene lookup returns CDR1 SNHLY and CDR2 FYNNEI. The CDR3 length is 14 residues. Trimming shortened V by 6 bases and J by 1 base, and 12 bases separated the two germline ends. In DNA form, the CDR3 reads TGTGCCAGCAGAGAGGCTCGGAGTAACTATGGCTACACCTTC. It translates to CASREARSNYGYTF.

V is TRBV6-4 and J is TRBJ1-4; 7 nucleotides align to TRBD1. Germline lookup yields CDR1 MRHNA and CDR2 SNTAGT. After removal of 8 bases from V and 5 bases from J, the junction contained 8 bases not matched to a gene. The CDR3 runs 14 residues. DNA of the CDR3: TGTGCCAGCCCCGGAGGGGGCTCGAATGAAAAACTGTTTTTT. Translation gives CASPGGGSNEKLFF.

The chain uses TRBV5-5 and TRBJ2-2; TRBD2 agrees at 9 bases. V lost 1 base and J lost 4; bases outside the gene matches: 8. The CDR3 is made up of 17 amino acids. Germline CDR1 reads SGHKS; CDR2 reads YYEKEE (reference sequence). CDR3 amino acids: CASSLFPQRGATGELFF. CDR3 sequence (DNA): TGTGCCAGCAGCTTGTTTCCCCAGCGGGGGGCCACCGGGGAGCTGTTTTTT.

The CDR3 is CASSQDRGQTNTEAFF. The CDR3, as DNA: TGCGCCAGCAGCCAAGATCGAGGTCAGACGAACACTGAAGCTTTCTTT. The chain employs TRBV4-1 and TRBJ1-1; D remains ambiguous. The CDR3 is made up of 16 amino acids. Germline CDR1 MGHRA, CDR2 YSYEKL. Trimming removed 0 bases at V and 1 base at J, with 12 bases between.